This T cell receptor beta chain was documented in a study of PD-1 blockade in classical Hodgkin lymphoma. General study points: Still unresolved is the cause of the repertoire differences, which may be disease activity or prior therapy.

Every patient had relapsed following autologous stem cell transplantation, and cohorts differed in brentuximab vedotin exposure. The CDR3 contains 15 residues. Germline V lookup: CDR1 LNHNV, CDR2 YYDKDF (reference sequence). Deletions cut 0 bases from V and 1 base from J, with 6 bases between. This clone appeared once. The target antigen is unknown. Assay used: immunoSEQ multiplex PCR; TCRdb lists only in-frame clones, some missing. The repertoire holds 46,000 or so clones, with around 70% as singletons. The source is a human donor with classical Hodgkin lymphoma. The chain joins TRBV15 to TRBJ2-2; D is ambiguous. Sequenced material: peripheral blood mononuclear cells (PBMCs), taken at baseline. Here the CDR3 DNA reads TGTGCCACCAGCAGAGAACAATTGAACACCGGGGAGCTGTTTTTT. Encoded protein: CATSREQLNTGELFF.